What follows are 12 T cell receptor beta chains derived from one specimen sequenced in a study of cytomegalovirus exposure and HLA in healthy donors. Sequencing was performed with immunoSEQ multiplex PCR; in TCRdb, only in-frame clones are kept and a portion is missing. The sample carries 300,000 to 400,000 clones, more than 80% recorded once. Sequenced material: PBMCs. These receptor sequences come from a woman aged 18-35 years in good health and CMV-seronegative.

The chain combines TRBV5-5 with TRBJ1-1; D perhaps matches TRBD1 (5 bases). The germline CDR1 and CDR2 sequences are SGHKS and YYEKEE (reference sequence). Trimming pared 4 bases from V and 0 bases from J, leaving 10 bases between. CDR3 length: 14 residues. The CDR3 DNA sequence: TGTGCCAGCAGCATACAGGTGATGAACACTGAAGCTTTCTTT. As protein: CASSIQVMNTEAFF. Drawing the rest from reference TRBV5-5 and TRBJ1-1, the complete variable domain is DAGVTQSPTHLIKTRGQQVTLRCSPISGHKSVSWYQQVLGQGPQFIFQYYEKEERGRGNFPDRFSARQFPNYSSELNVNALLLGDSALYLCASSIQVMNTEAFFGQGTRLTVV.

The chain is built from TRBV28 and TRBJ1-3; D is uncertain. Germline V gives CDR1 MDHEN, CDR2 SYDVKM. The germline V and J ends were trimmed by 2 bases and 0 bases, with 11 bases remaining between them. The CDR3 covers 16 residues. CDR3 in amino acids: CASSLSRGDSGNTIYF. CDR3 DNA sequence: TGTGCCAGCAGTTTAAGTCGCGGAGACTCTGGAAACACCATATATTTT.

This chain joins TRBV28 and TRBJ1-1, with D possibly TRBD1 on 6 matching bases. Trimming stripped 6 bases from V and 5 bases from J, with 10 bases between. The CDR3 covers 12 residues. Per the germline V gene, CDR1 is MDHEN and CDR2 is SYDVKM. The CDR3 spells CASRRRGTEAFF. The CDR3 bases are TGTGCCAGCAGGCGCAGGGGTACTGAAGCTTTCTTT.

The CDR3 spells CASSSDRNQPQHF. The DNA for the CDR3 is TGTGCCAGCAGTAGCGACAGGAACCAGCCCCAGCATTTT. J is TRBJ1-5 and V is TRBV27, with a tentative D call TRBD1 (6 bases). The germline gives CDR1 MNHEY, CDR2 SMNVEV (reference sequence). The CDR3 contains 13 residues. Trimming pared 5 bases from V and 7 bases from J, leaving 12 bases between.

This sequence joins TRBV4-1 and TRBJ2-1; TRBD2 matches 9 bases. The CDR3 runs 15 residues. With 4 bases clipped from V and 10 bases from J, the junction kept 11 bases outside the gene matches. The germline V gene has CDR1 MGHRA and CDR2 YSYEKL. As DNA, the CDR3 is TGCGCCAGCAGCCCCGAGCCAGCGGGGGGATACGAGCAGTTCTTC. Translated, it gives CASSPEPAGGYEQFF.

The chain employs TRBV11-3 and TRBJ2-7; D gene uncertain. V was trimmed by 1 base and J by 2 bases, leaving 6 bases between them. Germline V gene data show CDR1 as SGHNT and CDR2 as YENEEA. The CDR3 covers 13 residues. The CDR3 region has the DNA TGTGCCAGCAGCTTAGGTGGGCCCTACGAGCAGTACTTC. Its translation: CASSLGGPYEQYF.

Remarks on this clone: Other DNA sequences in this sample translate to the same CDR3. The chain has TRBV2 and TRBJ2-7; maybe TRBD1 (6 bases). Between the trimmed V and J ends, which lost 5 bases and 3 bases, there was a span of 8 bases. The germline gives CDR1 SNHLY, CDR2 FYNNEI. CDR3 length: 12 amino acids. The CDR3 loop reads CASSSDSYEQYF. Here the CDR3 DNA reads TGTGCCAGCAGTTCGGACAGCTACGAGCAGTACTTC.

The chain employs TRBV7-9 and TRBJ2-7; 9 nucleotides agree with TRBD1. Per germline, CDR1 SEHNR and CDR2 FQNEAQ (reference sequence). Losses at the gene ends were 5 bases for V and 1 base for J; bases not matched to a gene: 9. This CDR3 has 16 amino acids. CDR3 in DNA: TGTGCCAGCAGCACCACGTCCGGGACAGGGTCCTACGAGCAGTACTTC. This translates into CASSTTSGTGSYEQYF.

The CDR3, as DNA: TGTGCCAGCAGTTCCGACAGGGGGCTTGAAAAACTGTTTTTT. This sequence encodes CASSSDRGLEKLFF. The chain joins TRBV2 to TRBJ1-4, with TRBD1 identical over 10 bases. V dropped 5 bases and J dropped 7; count of bases not matched to a gene: 4. Germline CDR1 is SNHLY and CDR2 is FYNNEI. The CDR3 spans 14 residues.

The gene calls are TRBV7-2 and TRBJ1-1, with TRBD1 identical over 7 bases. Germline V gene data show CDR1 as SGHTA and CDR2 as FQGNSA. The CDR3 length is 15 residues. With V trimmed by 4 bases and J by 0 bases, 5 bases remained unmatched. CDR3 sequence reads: CASSWKQGMNTEAFF. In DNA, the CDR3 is TGTGCCAGCAGCTGGAAACAGGGGATGAACACTGAAGCTTTCTTT.

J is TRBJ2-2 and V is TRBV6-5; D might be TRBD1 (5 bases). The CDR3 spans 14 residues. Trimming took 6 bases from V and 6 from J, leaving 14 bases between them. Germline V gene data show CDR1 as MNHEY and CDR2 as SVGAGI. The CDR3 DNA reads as TGTGCCAGCAGGCAGGGCCTCTCCGCCGGGGAGCTGTTTTTT. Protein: CASRQGLSAGELFF.

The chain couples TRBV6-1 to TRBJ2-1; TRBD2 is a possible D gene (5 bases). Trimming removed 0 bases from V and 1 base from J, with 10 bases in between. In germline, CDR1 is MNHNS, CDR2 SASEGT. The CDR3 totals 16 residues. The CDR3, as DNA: TGTGCCAGCAGTGAAGCTTCGCGAGGGTCCTACAATGAGCAGTTCTTC. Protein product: CASSEASRGSYNEQFF.